This TCR beta chain was recorded in a study of CD8 T cells in ankylosing spondylitis. Regarding the study as a whole: CD8+ by phenotype, disease-linked clones were relatively rare in peripheral blood. Disease-linked clones reportedly showed significant enrichment in matched ankylosing spondylitis synovial fluid.

In making TCR beta libraries, quantitative 5'-RACE with molecular barcodes was used. Each CDR3 protein is one row after TCRdb ran MiXCR on the 5' RACE reads. The profile shows around 330,000 distinct CDR3 sequences, roughly 12% of them singletons. This clonotype turned up a few times. Antigen unknown. The CDR3 spans 12 residues. V was pared by 4 bases and J by 6 bases, with 3 bases of the junction left unmatched. CDR1 MDHEN and CDR2 SYDVKM come from the germline V gene. This TCR was recovered from a female donor with ankylosing spondylitis or in good health (not recorded which). Sequencing was done on a sample of blood, either unsorted or a sorted T cell fraction (not recorded which). The chain joins TRBV28 to TRBJ2-7; TRBD1 matches at 7 bases. The DNA of the CDR3 is TGTGCCAGCAGTTCGGGGACAGTCGAGCAGTACTTC. Its protein is CASSSGTVEQYF.